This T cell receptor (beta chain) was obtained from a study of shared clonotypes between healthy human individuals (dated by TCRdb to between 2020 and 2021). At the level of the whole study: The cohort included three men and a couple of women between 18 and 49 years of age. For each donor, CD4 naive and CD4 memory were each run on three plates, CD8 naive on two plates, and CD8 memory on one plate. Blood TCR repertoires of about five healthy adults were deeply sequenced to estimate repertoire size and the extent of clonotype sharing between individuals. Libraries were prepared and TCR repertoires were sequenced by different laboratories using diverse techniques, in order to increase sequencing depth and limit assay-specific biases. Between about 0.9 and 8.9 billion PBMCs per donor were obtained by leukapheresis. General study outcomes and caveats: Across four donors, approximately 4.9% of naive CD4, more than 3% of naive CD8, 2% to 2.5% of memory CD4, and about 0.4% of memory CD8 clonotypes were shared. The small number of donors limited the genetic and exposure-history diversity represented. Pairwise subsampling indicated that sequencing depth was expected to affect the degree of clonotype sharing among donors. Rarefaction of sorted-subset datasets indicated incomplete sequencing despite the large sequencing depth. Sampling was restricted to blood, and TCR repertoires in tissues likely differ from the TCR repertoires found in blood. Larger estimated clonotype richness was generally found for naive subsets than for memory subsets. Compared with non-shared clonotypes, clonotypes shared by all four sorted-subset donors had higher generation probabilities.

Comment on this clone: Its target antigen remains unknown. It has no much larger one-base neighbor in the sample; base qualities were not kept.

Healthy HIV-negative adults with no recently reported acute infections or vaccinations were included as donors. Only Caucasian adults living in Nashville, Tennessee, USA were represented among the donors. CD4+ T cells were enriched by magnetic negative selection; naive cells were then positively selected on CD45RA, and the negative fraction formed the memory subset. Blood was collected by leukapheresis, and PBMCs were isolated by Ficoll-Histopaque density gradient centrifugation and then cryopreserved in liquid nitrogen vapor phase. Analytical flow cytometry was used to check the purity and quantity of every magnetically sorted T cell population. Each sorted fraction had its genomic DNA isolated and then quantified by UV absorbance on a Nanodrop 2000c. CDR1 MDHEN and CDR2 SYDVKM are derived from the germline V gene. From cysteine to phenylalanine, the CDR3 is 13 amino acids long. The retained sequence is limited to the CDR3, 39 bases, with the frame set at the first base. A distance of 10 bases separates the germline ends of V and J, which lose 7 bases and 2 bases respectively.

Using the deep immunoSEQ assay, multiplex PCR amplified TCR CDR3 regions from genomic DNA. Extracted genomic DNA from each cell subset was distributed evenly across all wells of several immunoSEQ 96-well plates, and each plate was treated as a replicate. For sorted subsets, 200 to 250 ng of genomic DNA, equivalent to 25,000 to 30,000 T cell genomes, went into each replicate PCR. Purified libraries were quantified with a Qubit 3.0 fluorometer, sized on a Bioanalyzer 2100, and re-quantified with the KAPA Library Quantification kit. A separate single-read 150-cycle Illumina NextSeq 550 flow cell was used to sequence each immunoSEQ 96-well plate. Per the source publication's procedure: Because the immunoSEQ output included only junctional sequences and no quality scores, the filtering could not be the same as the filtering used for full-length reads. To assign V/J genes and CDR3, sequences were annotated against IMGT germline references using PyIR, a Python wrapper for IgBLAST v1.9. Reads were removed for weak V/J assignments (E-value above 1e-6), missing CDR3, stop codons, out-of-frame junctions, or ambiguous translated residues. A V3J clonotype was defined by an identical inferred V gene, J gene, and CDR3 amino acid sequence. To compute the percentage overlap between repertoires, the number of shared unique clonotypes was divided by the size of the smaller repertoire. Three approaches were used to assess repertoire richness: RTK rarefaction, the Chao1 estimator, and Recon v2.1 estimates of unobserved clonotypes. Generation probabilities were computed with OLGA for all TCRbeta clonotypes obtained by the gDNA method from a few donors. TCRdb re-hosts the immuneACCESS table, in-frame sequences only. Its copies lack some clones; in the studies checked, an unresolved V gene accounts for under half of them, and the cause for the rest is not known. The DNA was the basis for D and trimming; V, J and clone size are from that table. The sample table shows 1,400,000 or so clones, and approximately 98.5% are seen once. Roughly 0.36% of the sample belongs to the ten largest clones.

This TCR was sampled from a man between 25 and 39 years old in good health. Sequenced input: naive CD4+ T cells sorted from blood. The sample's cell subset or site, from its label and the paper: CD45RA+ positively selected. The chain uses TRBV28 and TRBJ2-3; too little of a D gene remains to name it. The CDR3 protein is CASKVSYTDTQYF. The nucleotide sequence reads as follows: TGTGCCAGCAAGGTCAGTTACACAGATACGCAGTATTTT. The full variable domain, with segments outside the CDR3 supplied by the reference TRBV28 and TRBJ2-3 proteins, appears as DVKVTQSSRYLVKRTGEKVFLECVQDMDHENMFWYRQDPGLGLRLIYFSYDVKMKEKGDIPEGYSVSREKKERFSLILESASTNQTSMYLCASKVSYTDTQYFGPGTRLTVL.